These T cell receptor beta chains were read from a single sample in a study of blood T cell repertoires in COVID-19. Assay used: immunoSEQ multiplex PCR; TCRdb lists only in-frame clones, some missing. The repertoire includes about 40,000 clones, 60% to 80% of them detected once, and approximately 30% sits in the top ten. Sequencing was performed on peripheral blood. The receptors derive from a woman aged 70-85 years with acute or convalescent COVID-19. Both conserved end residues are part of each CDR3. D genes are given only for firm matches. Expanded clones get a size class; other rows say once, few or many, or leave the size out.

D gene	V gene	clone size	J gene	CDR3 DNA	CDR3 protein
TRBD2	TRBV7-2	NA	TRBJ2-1	TGTGCCAGCAGCAAGGGACTAGCCTACAATGAGCAGTTCTTC	CASSKGLAYNEQFF
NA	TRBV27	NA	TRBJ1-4	TGTGCCAGCAGTCTTATCGGGGATGTATGGGGGGGAAGGGCTAATGAAAAACTGTTTTTT	CASSLIGDVWGGRANEKLFF
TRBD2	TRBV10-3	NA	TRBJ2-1	TGTGCCATCAGTGAGAGGACTAGCGGGAATCGTGAGCAGTTCTTC	CAISERTSGNREQFF
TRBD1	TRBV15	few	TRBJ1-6	TGTGCCACCAGCAGAGAGACAGGGGAATCCTATAATTCACCCCTCCACTTT	CATSRETGESYNSPLHF
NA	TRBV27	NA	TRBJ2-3	TGTGCCAGCAGTTTATTGGGACTCTTCACAGATACGCAGTATTTT	CASSLLGLFTDTQYF
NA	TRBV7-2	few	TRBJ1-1	TGTGCCAGCAGCTTAAAAGGGGTCGGTGAAGCTTTCTTT	CASSLKGVGEAFF
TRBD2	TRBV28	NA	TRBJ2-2	TGTGCCAGCAGTTATAGCGGGGGGGCCTACACCGGGGAGCTGTTTTTT	CASSYSGGAYTGELFF
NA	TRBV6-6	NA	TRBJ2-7	TGTGCCAGCAGTAGACAGGAGAATTCCTACGAGCAGTACTTC	CASSRQENSYEQYF
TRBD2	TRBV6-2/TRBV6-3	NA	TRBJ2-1	TGTGCCAGCAGTTATACTAGCGGGGGATCCTACAATGAGCAGTTCTTC	CASSYTSGGSYNEQFF
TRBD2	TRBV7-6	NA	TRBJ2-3	TGTGCCAGCAGCTTAGGGGTCGGGGGGGCTGCAGATACGCAGTATTTT	CASSLGVGGAADTQYF
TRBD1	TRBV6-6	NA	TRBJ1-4	TGTGCCAGCGAGTACAGGGGGCTGGATGAAAAACTGTTTTTT	CASEYRGLDEKLFF
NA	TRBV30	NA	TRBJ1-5	TGTGCCTGGAGGAAAGAGAGCAATCAGCCCCAGCATTTT	CAWRKESNQPQHF
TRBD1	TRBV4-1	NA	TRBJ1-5	TGCGCCAGCAGCCACGTTGGGACAGGGGAAGGACAGCCCCAGCATTTT	CASSHVGTGEGQPQHF
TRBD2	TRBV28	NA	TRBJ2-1	TGTGCCAGCAGTTCACGACCGGGACTAGCGGGGGGCCTCTACAATGAGCAGTTCTTC	CASSSRPGLAGGLYNEQFF
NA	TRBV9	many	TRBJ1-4	TGTGCCAGCAGCGACAGCATCGGCGGGGCTAATGAAAAACTGTTTTTT	CASSDSIGGANEKLFF
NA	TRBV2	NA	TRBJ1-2	TGTGCCAGCAGCCCCTCTCTGACTTATGGCTACACCTTC	CASSPSLTYGYTF
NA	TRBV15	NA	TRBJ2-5	TGTGCCACCAGCAGAGATGGACTACAAGAGACCCAGTACTTC	CATSRDGLQETQYF
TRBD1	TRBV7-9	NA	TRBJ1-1	TGTGCCAGCAGCCGGGACAGGGGTGGGAACACTGAAGCTTTCTTT	CASSRDRGGNTEAFF
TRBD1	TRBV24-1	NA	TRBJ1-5	TGTGCCACCAGTGATTCCGGGGGACAGGGTAGCAATCAGCCCCAGCATTTT	CATSDSGGQGSNQPQHF
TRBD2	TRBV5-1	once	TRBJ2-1	TGCGCCAGCAGCCTGGGGACTAGCGGGAGGCCCGCCCACAATGAGCAGTTCTTC	CASSLGTSGRPAHNEQFF
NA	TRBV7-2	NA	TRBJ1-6	TGTGCCAGCAGTTCACAGGGCTTTACGAATTCACCCCTCCACTTT	CASSSQGFTNSPLHF
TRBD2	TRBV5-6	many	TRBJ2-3	TGTGCCAGCAGCTCGGTACTAGCGGGTCCCACAGATACGCAGTATTTT	CASSSVLAGPTDTQYF
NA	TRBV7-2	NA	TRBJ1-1	TGTGCCAGCAGCTTAGCTGACAGAGTGGCCCGATACACTGAAGCTTTCTTT	CASSLADRVARYTEAFF
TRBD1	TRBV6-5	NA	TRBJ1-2	TGTGCCAGCAGCTCGACAGGGGGAGGTGGCTACACCTTC	CASSSTGGGGYTF
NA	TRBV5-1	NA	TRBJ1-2	TGCGCCAGCAGCTTGGGCCAGACTGACTATGGCTACACCTTC	CASSLGQTDYGYTF
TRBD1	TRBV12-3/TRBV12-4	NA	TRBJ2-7	TGTGCCAGCGGACTACAGGGGGCCGAGCAGTACTTC	CASGLQGAEQYF
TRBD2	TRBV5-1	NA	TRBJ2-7	TGCGCCAGCAGCTTGGCGGGAGGCCACGAGCAGTACTTC	CASSLAGGHEQYF
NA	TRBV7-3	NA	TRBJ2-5	TGTGCCAGCAGCTTAAACGCGGGCGGAGAGACCCAGTACTTC	CASSLNAGGETQYF
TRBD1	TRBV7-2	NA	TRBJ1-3	TGTGCCAGCAGCTTAGCAGGGGGCGGAAACACCATATATTTT	CASSLAGGGNTIYF